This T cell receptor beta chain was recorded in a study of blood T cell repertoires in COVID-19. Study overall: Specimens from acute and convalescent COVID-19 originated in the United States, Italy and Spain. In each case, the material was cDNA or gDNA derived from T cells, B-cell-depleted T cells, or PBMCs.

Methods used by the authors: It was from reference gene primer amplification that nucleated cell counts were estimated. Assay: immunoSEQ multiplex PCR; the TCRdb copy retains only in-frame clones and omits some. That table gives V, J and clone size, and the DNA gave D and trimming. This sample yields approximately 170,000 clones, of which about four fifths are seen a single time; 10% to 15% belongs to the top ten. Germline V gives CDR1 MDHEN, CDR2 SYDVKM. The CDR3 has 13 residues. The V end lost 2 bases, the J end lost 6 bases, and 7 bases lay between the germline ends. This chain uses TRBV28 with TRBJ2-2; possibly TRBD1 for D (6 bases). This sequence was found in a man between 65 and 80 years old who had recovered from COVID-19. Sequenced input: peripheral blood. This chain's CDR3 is CASSLTGSGELFF. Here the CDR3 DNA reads TGTGCCAGCAGTTTAACAGGGTCCGGGGAGCTGTTTTTT.